This TCR beta chain was obtained from a study of blood T cell repertoires in COVID-19. The method was immunoSEQ multiplex PCR; TCRdb's version includes in-frame clones alone and lacks a portion of them. This table has about 160,000 clones, 85% to 95% appearing once. CDR1 is SGHTA, CDR2 FQGNSA, per germline. Losses at the gene ends were 4 bases for V and 4 bases for J; bases not matched to a gene: 8. The CDR3 consists of 15 residues. The genes are TRBV7-2 and TRBJ1-2; TRBD1 matches 8 bases. This clonotype was sampled from a man aged 50 to 59 with acute or convalescent COVID-19. Material: peripheral blood. The DNA of the CDR3 is TGTGCCAGCAGCTGGACAGGGCCCTATCCCTATGGCTACACCTTC. Translated: CASSWTGPYPYGYTF.